The present entry profiles one TCR beta chain with its context. Its antigen is as yet unknown. The data originate from a study of T-cell memory formation after mild COVID-19. Background on the study: Largely donor-specific TCR clusters were found. Study conclusions and caveats: Pre-infection memory showed some responding clones, and this suggested that cross-reactive memory joined. Second-wave clones with a day 37 peak had unconfirmed SARS-CoV-2 specificity. Among CD4+ contracting clones, most were CM and EM, and CD8+ ones EMRA.

Germline loops: CDR1 SGHAT, CDR2 FQNNGV. Losses at the gene ends were 4 bases for V and 2 bases for J; bases not matched to a gene: 8. The CDR3 has 17 residues. Each CDR3 protein is one row after TCRdb ran MiXCR on the 5' RACE reads. The sample holds around 90,000 distinct CDR3 sequences; roughly an eighth are singletons and the top ten take approximately 26%. The chain links TRBV11-2 to TRBJ2-2; TRBD2 matches at 9 bases. This clonotype was obtained from an adult woman who had mild COVID-19 (a few samples of this study predate the infection). Cell type and time point are not known. Sequenced material: PBMCs or a T cell subset sorted from them (not recorded which). The CDR3, as DNA: TGTGCCAGCAGCTCGGGACTAGCCGAACACAACACCGGGGAGCTGTTTTTT. Its translation is CASSSGLAEHNTGELFF.